These T cell receptor beta chains were read from a single sample in a study of T cells after yellow fever vaccination. Each CDR3 protein gets one entry after TCRdb re-called the 5' RACE reads with MiXCR. The repertoire includes about 85,000 distinct CDR3 sequences, 13% of them detected once, and under 30% sits in the top ten. The sample was CD8+ T cells not binding an NS4B(214-222) dextramer, sorted from PBMCs, taken roughly 20 days after the first yellow fever vaccination. These receptors were taken from a man between 18 and 29 years old who received the YFV17D yellow fever vaccine. Both conserved end residues are part of each CDR3. Each record gives: clone size, V gene, J gene, D gene, CDR3 protein, CDR3 DNA. A D gene is named only where the DNA matches it firmly. A clone size is listed for some rows: how often the clone was seen (once, few, many), or a class if it is expanded.

few	TRBV4-1	TRBJ2-1	NA	CASSQGVWGEEQFF	TGCGCCAGCAGCCAAGGTGTCTGGGGGGAGGAGCAGTTCTTC
NA	TRBV7-2	TRBJ2-5	NA	CASSFFLGDQETQYF	TGTGCCAGCAGCTTTTTCTTGGGAGACCAAGAGACCCAGTACTTC
NA	TRBV7-8	TRBJ2-7	NA	CASNHIVGDEQYF	TGTGCCAGCAACCACATAGTTGGCGACGAGCAGTACTTC
few	TRBV6-1	TRBJ2-7	NA	CASRPPPQELQLSPYEQYF	TGTGCCAGCAGACCCCCTCCCCAGGAACTTCAACTTTCTCCCTACGAGCAGTACTTC
NA	TRBV9	TRBJ2-1	TRBD1	CASSVGSGTVMDEQFF	TGTGCCAGCAGCGTAGGGTCGGGGACAGTGATGGATGAGCAGTTCTTC
few	TRBV12-3/TRBV12-4	TRBJ1-5	NA	CASSLTLRGQPQHF	TGTGCCAGCAGTTTAACACTCCGAGGTCAGCCCCAGCATTTT
NA	TRBV3-1	TRBJ2-1	TRBD2	CASSQLAGGLRSYNEQFF	TGTGCCAGCAGCCAACTAGCGGGGGGCCTTCGGTCCTACAATGAGCAGTTCTTC
few	TRBV20-1	TRBJ1-1	NA	CSARGEGTEAFF	TGCAGTGCTAGAGGAGAAGGAACTGAAGCTTTCTTT
few	TRBV20-1	TRBJ1-2	NA	CSAEGQNYGYTF	TGCAGTGCCGAGGGGCAAAACTATGGCTACACCTTC
NA	TRBV28	TRBJ1-5	NA	CASRDIGNQPQHF	TGTGCCAGCAGGGATATTGGCAATCAGCCCCAGCATTTT
many	TRBV27	TRBJ2-5	NA	CASSLDRETQYF	TGTGCCAGCAGTTTGGATCGGGAGACCCAGTACTTC
few	TRBV12-3/TRBV12-4	TRBJ1-1	TRBD1	CASSPASTGGTEAFF	TGTGCCAGCAGTCCTGCATCGACAGGGGGCACTGAAGCTTTCTTT
few	TRBV4-3	TRBJ2-7	NA	CASSPFGGSYEQYF	TGCGCCAGCAGCCCGTTTGGGGGGTCCTACGAGCAGTACTTC
few	TRBV3-1	TRBJ2-3	NA	CASSHGVRGTDTQYF	TGTGCCAGCAGCCATGGGGTACGTGGCACAGATACGCAGTATTTT
NA	TRBV29-1	TRBJ1-1	NA	CSVGIESGAEAFF	TGCAGCGTTGGGATCGAATCGGGCGCTGAAGCTTTCTTT
few	TRBV7-9	TRBJ2-7	TRBD2	CASSLEGTGGSYEQYF	TGTGCCAGCAGCTTAGAAGGGACGGGGGGCTCCTACGAGCAGTACTTC
NA	TRBV6-2/TRBV6-3	TRBJ1-5	TRBD1	CASKQDPHRGPQPQHF	TGTGCCAGTAAGCAAGATCCCCACAGGGGGCCTCAGCCCCAGCATTTT
NA	TRBV5-1	TRBJ1-5	TRBD1	CASSKNRDRVWGPLSQPQHF	TGCGCCAGCAGCAAAAACCGGGACAGGGTTTGGGGGCCTTTAAGTCAGCCCCAGCATTTT
few	TRBV6-6	TRBJ2-1	NA	CASSFSRRSGRWNEQFF	TGTGCCAGCAGTTTTTCAAGGAGGAGCGGTAGATGGAATGAGCAGTTCTTC
NA	TRBV12-3/TRBV12-4	TRBJ2-1	TRBD2	CASSLKLAGVYNEQFF	TGTGCCAGCAGTTTAAAACTAGCGGGGGTGTACAATGAGCAGTTCTTC
few	TRBV4-2	TRBJ2-7	NA	CASSQREPGPYEQYF	TGTGCCAGCAGCCAGAGGGAGCCCGGCCCCTACGAGCAGTACTTC
few	TRBV6-5	TRBJ2-1	TRBD2	CASSLSGGYYNEQFF	TGTGCCAGCAGTTTGAGCGGGGGATATTACAATGAGCAGTTCTTC
few	TRBV4-3	TRBJ2-1	NA	CASSQARGYEQFF	TGCGCCAGCAGCCAAGCTCGAGGCTATGAGCAGTTCTTC
NA	TRBV6-1	TRBJ1-1	TRBD1	CASSPGGENTEAFF	TGTGCCAGCAGTCCAGGGGGTGAGAACACTGAAGCTTTCTTT
few	TRBV6-9	TRBJ1-4	NA	CASSYRQGHEKLFF	TGTGCCAGCAGTTATCGGCAGGGACACGAAAAACTGTTTTTT
NA	TRBV5-6	TRBJ1-5	NA	CASSAAGDSNQPQHF	TGTGCCAGCAGCGCGGCAGGGGACAGCAATCAGCCCCAGCATTTT
few	TRBV4-1	TRBJ1-2	NA	CASSQEGQGYGYTF	TGCGCCAGCAGCCAAGAAGGGCAGGGTTATGGCTACACCTTC
few	TRBV5-1	TRBJ2-3	TRBD2	CASSPQGAGDQITQYF	TGCGCCAGCAGCCCCCAAGGCGCGGGGGACCAGATAACGCAGTATTTT
NA	TRBV6-1	TRBJ2-7	TRBD1	CASSRKGQGYEQYF	TGTGCCAGCAGCAGAAAGGGACAGGGCTACGAGCAGTACTTC
NA	TRBV18	TRBJ2-1	TRBD2	CASDRGGRNNEQFF	TGTGCCAGCGACCGGGGGGGCCGGAACAATGAGCAGTTCTTC
many	TRBV6-1	TRBJ2-1	NA	CASSEGNEQFF	TGTGCCAGCAGTGAGGGGAATGAGCAGTTCTTC
few	TRBV28	TRBJ1-4	TRBD1	CASTFGDRTNEKLFF	TGTGCCAGCACCTTCGGGGACAGAACTAATGAAAAACTGTTTTTT
few	TRBV6-5	TRBJ2-3	NA	CASSSTGSTQYF	TGTGCCAGCAGTTCAACGGGTAGTACGCAGTATTTT
NA	TRBV7-6	TRBJ2-7	NA	CASSSGGTGSSYEQYF	TGTGCCAGCAGCTCCGGGGGGACAGGAAGCTCCTACGAGCAGTACTTC
few	TRBV7-6	TRBJ1-1	NA	CASSPERGTGTEAFF	TGTGCCAGCAGCCCAGAGAGGGGTACGGGGACTGAAGCTTTCTTT
few	TRBV6-2/TRBV6-3	TRBJ2-3	TRBD1	CASSYTLPGTATDTQYF	TGTGCCAGCAGTTACACGCTACCCGGGACAGCGACAGATACGCAGTATTTT
few	TRBV5-1	TRBJ1-1	TRBD1	CASSPRTGRTEAFF	TGCGCCAGCAGCCCGAGGACAGGGCGAACTGAAGCTTTCTTT
few	TRBV27	TRBJ2-7	NA	CASSSSSLPSEQYF	TGTGCCAGCAGTTCGTCCTCCCTGCCCAGCGAGCAGTACTTC
few	TRBV6-5	TRBJ2-7	TRBD2	CASSYTPSGGTYEQYF	TGTGCCAGCAGTTACACCCCTAGCGGGGGCACCTACGAGCAGTACTTC
many	TRBV4-1	TRBJ2-1	NA	CASSQEPWSGNNEQFF	TGCGCCAGCAGCCAAGAACCATGGTCAGGGAACAATGAGCAGTTCTTC
NA	TRBV7-9	TRBJ1-2	NA	CASSSGRGGPNGYTF	TGTGCCAGCAGCTCTGGCCGCGGGGGACCGAATGGCTACACCTTC